The 23 T cell receptor beta chains given below trace back to one sample, sequenced in a study of blood T cell repertoires in COVID-19. The table came from immunoSEQ multiplex PCR; TCRdb's copy has only in-frame clones and leaves some out. The sample shows 150,000 to 170,000 clones, about four fifths of them seen only once. Sequenced: peripheral blood. The source of these receptors is a woman aged 60-75 years with acute or convalescent COVID-19.

The V and J genes are TRBV21-1 and TRBJ2-7; TRBD1, the table's D call, lacks a check against the DNA. TRBV21-1 is shown as a pseudogene. CDR3 length equals 15 residues. The CDR3 region has the DNA TGTGCCAGCAGTAAGATCCTCGACAGGGTACACGAGCAGTACTTC. Translation: CASSKILDRVHEQYF.

J is TRBJ2-3 and V is TRBV10-2; TRBD2 aligns across 8 bases. Per the germline V gene, CDR1 is WSHSY and CDR2 is SAAADI. The CDR3 contains 17 residues. J gave up 2 bases and V 8 bases, and 15 bases lay outside the gene matches. CDR3 sequence reads: CASSFAGGWGVTDTQYF. The DNA of the CDR3 is TGCGCCAGCTCGTTTGCGGGGGGCTGGGGGGTCACAGATACGCAGTATTTT.

This sequence joins TRBV19 and TRBJ1-5; 8 positions match TRBD1. The germline V gene has CDR1 LNHDA and CDR2 SQIVND (reference sequence). The CDR3 is 19 residues long. The V gene end was trimmed by 7 bases and the J gene end by 2 bases; junction bases not matched to a gene: 19. This chain's CDR3 is CASTTGQGRIFFGNQPQHF. CDR3 DNA sequence: TGTGCCAGTACCACCGGACAGGGTCGCATTTTTTTTGGCAATCAGCCCCAGCATTTT.

The chain recombines TRBV6-1 with TRBJ1-1; a weak D match, TRBD1 (5 bases). V lost 2 bases and J 8 bases, leaving 9 bases between the germline ends. Germline CDR1 is MNHNS and CDR2 is SASEGT. The CDR3 has 12 residues. The CDR3 bases are TGTGCCAGCAGTGAACAGGGTCTCGAAGCTTTCTTT. Translating it yields CASSEQGLEAFF.

The rearrangement links TRBV21-1 to TRBJ1-5; the D call of TRBD1 is as the table states it, not checked on the DNA. TRBV21-1 is flagged as a pseudogene. The length of the CDR3 is 19 residues. The CDR3 here is CASMPLDRAPLYSNQPQHF. CDR3 bases: TGTGCCAGCATGCCACTAGACAGGGCTCCGCTTTATAGCAATCAGCCCCAGCATTTT.

The chain couples TRBV19 to TRBJ1-1; D remains ambiguous. Deletions cut 5 bases from V and 0 bases from J, with 10 bases between. The germline V gene has CDR1 LNHDA and CDR2 SQIVND (reference sequence). The CDR3 sequence is 14 residues long. The CDR3 nucleotides are TGTGCCAGTAGTTATGGACTTATGAACACTGAAGCTTTCTTT. Its translation is CASSYGLMNTEAFF.

This chain links TRBV13 with TRBJ2-7, with D possibly being TRBD2 (5 bases). The CDR3 loop spans 12 amino acids. Germline lookup yields CDR1 PRHDT and CDR2 FYEKMQ (reference sequence). V was cut by 5 bases and J by 7 bases, with 12 bases left in between. DNA of the CDR3: TGTGCCAGCAGCGCACTACGAGGGGAGCAGTACTTC. As protein: CASSALRGEQYF.

This chain joins TRBV4-1 and TRBJ1-1, with TRBD1 identical over 9 bases. Trimming took 4 bases from V and 10 from J; bases not matched to a gene: 7. CDR1 and CDR2 (germline): MGHRA, YSYEKL. CDR3 size: 13 residues. DNA for the CDR3: TGCGCCAGCAGCCTGGACGACAGGGGGTCAGCTTTCTTT. Amino acids: CASSLDDRGSAFF.

The V call is TRBV20-1, the J call TRBJ1-1; D not certain. Germline CDR1 is DFQATT and CDR2 is SNEGSKA (reference sequence). V was clipped by 5 bases and J by 4 bases, with 8 bases between them. The CDR3 contains 11 residues. CDR3 in DNA: TGCAGTGCTGGCGGCATCACTGAAGCTTTCTTT. It encodes CSAGGITEAFF.

This chain uses TRBV29-1 with TRBJ1-2; D might be TRBD1 (5 bases). Germline V lookup: CDR1 SQVTM, CDR2 ANQGSEA. Deletions cut 5 bases from V and 4 bases from J, with 8 bases between. The CDR3 totals 11 residues. The CDR3 bases are TGCAGCGTTTATGACAGCTATGGCTACACCTTC. This translates into CSVYDSYGYTF.

The V call is TRBV3-1 (or the pseudogene TRBV3-2), the J call TRBJ2-5; 10 bases agree with TRBD2. The CDR3 runs 13 residues. Germline CDR1 and CDR2: LGHDT and YNNKEL (reference sequence). V was clipped by 8 bases and J by 1 base; unmatched bases: 1. In DNA, the CDR3 is TGTGCCAGCGGGACTAGCGCCCAAGAGACCCAGTACTTC. Protein: CASGTSAQETQYF.

V and J are TRBV25-1 and TRBJ2-3; the D is unclear. Per the germline V gene, CDR1 is MGHDK and CDR2 is SYGVNS. Trimming took off 10 bases at V and 6 bases at J, with 8 bases between the two ends. The CDR3 is 10 amino acids. In nucleotides, the CDR3 is TGTGCCAAAACTAAGGATACGCAGTATTTT. This codes for CAKTKDTQYF.

The chain uses TRBV3-1 (or the pseudogene TRBV3-2) and TRBJ1-2, with TRBD1 identical over 7 bases. With 8 bases clipped from V and 6 bases from J, the junction kept 18 bases outside the gene matches. The CDR3 covers 16 residues. Germline assignment: CDR1 LGHDT and CDR2 YNNKEL (reference sequence). The CDR3 DNA reads as TGTGCCAGCGCCGAAGCCCGAGGGACAGTCGGACATGGCTACACCTTC. Protein sequence: CASAEARGTVGHGYTF.

Only one count was recorded for this clone. The chain uses TRBV10-3 and TRBJ1-6, with D tentatively TRBD1 (6 bases). Germline CDR1 reads ENHRY; CDR2 reads SYGVKD. The V and J ends lost 9 bases and 3 bases respectively, with 9 bases between them. This CDR3 spans 13 amino acids. The CDR3, as DNA: TGTGCCATTACGACAGGCTATAATTCACCCCTCCACTTT. Translation: CAITTGYNSPLHF.

The chain combines TRBV29-1 with TRBJ2-5, with D possibly being TRBD1 (6 bases). Germline V gene lookup returns CDR1 SQVTM and CDR2 ANQGSEA. The CDR3 length is 12 residues. Trimming shortened V by 6 bases and J by 5 bases, and 13 bases separated the two germline ends. CDR3 sequence: CSVGTPTETQYF. Here the CDR3 DNA reads TGCAGCGTCGGGACACCGACGGAGACCCAGTACTTC.

V is TRBV7-9 and J is TRBJ1-6; TRBD1 is a possible D gene (6 bases). The V end lost 2 bases, the J end lost 8 bases, and 10 bases lay between the germline ends. The CDR3 sequence is 14 residues long. CDR1 and CDR2 from the germline V gene are SEHNR and FQNEAQ (reference sequence). The CDR3 loop is CASSLQGLDSPLHF. The CDR3, as DNA: TGTGCCAGCAGCTTACAGGGGCTGGATTCACCCCTCCACTTT.

This clone was observed a few times. The chain joins TRBV5-1 to TRBJ1-2, with a tentative D call TRBD1 (6 bases). The CDR3 consists of 14 residues. Germline CDR1 SGHRS, CDR2 YFSETQ. V was trimmed by 0 bases and J by 4 bases, leaving 10 bases between them. This CDR3 reads CASSLGQDTYGYTF. The CDR3 DNA is TGCGCCAGCAGCTTGGGACAGGACACCTATGGCTACACCTTC.

This chain joins TRBV4-1 and TRBJ1-6; a possible D gene is TRBD1 (5 bases). Per germline, CDR1 MGHRA and CDR2 YSYEKL. V shed 0 bases and J shed 7 bases, with 16 bases lying between them. There are 17 residues in the CDR3. The DNA of the CDR3 is TGCGCCAGCAGCCAAGATGGGTTCGGGCAGGGAAATTCACCCCTCCACTTT. Its translation is CASSQDGFGQGNSPLHF.

Points on this clone: One end of the junction varies from germline; a read error may be responsible. V gene TRBV9 combines with J gene TRBJ2-2; D remains unclear. The CDR3 sequence is 14 residues long. Germline CDR1 and CDR2: SGDLS and YYNGEE. The CDR3 loop reads CASSVGQSAFSILF. Written as DNA, the CDR3 is TGTGCCAGCAGCGTAGGCCAAAGTGCGTTTTCTATTCTTTTT.

The chain carries TRBV2 and TRBJ1-1; D remains unclear. The ends were cut back, 6 bases at V and 0 bases at J, with 8 bases in the middle. This CDR3 has 13 amino acids. Per germline, CDR1 SNHLY and CDR2 FYNNEI. Written as DNA, the CDR3 is TGTGCCAGCAGAGTCGGGATGAACACTGAAGCTTTCTTT. Its translation: CASRVGMNTEAFF.

This clone occurred many times. The chain links TRBV6-5 to TRBJ2-7; 9 bases match TRBD1. Germline V CDR1 and CDR2: MNHEY, SVGAGI. The junction had 4 bases not matched to a gene; V was cut back by 6 bases and J by 1 base. The CDR3 is 14 residues long. The CDR3 DNA sequence: TGTGCCAGCAGAGCCGGACAGGGGTCCTACGAGCAGTACGTC. It is translated as CASRAGQGSYEQYV.

The CDR3 DNA sequence: TGTGCCAGCGCCACGGACTCCAATCAGCCCCAGCATTTT. Residues: CASATDSNQPQHF. The chain carries TRBV18 and TRBJ1-5, with D unclear. This CDR3 has 13 residues. With 8 bases removed from V and 3 bases from J, the gap between germline ends came to 11 bases. The germline V gene encodes CDR1 KGHSH and CDR2 LQKENI. Full variable domain (outside the CDR3, taken from reference TRBV18 and TRBJ1-5): NAGVMQNPRHLVRRRGQEARLRCSPMKGHSHVYWYRQLPEEGLKFMVYLQKENIIDESGMPKERFSAEFPKEGPSILRIQQVVRGDSAAYFCASATDSNQPQHFGDGTRLSIL.

J is TRBJ2-2 and V is TRBV2; D not resolved. CDR1 and CDR2 from the germline V gene are SNHLY and FYNNEI. Trimming took off 1 base at V and 8 bases at J, with 11 bases between the two ends. The CDR3 has 14 amino acids. CDR3 sequence reads: CASSEGPNKGELFF. The CDR3 DNA reads TGTGCCAGCAGTGAAGGCCCTAATAAAGGGGAGCTGTTTTTT.